This is a list of T cell receptor beta chains from one sample in a study of cytomegalovirus exposure and HLA in healthy donors. The protocol was immunoSEQ multiplex PCR, while the TCRdb copy is restricted to in-frame clones and leaves out a portion. The data show 95,000 to 150,000 clones, 76% seen once. Sequenced material: PBMCs. These receptors all stem from a man aged 50 to 59 in good health and CMV-seronegative. Both conserved end residues are part of each CDR3. The order of the fields is V gene, D gene, CDR3 length, clone size, J gene, CDR3 protein, CDR3 DNA. A D gene is named only where the DNA matches it firmly. A clone size is listed for some rows: how often the clone was seen (once, few, many), or a class if it is expanded.

>TRBV11-2|NA|12|NA|TRBJ2-3
CASSSSTDTQYF
TGTGCCAGCAGCTCTAGCACAGATACGCAGTATTTT
>TRBV4-2|TRBD2|15|few|TRBJ2-1
CASTPLAGVYNEQFF
TGTGCCAGCACCCCCCTAGCGGGGGTTTACAATGAGCAGTTCTTC
>TRBV4-1|NA|20|NA|TRBJ2-4
CASSQGRRSKAYLAKNIQYF
TGCGCCAGCAGCCAAGGGCGCAGGTCGAAGGCCTATCTAGCCAAAAACATTCAGTACTTC
>TRBV4-2|TRBD2|20|NA|TRBJ2-5
CASSRLRAGAGGRLEETQYF
TGTGCCAGCAGCCGCCTTAGGGCTGGAGCGGGGGGCAGGTTAGAAGAGACCCAGTACTTC
>TRBV6-1|NA|13|NA|TRBJ1-2
CASRVDGGYGYTF
TGTGCCAGCAGAGTTGACGGCGGCTATGGCTACACCTTC
>TRBV6-5|NA|13|NA|TRBJ1-2
CASSYNRDYGYTF
TGTGCCAGCAGTTACAACAGGGACTATGGCTACACCTTC
>TRBV9|TRBD2|16|NA|TRBJ2-2
CASSPTSGGATGELFF
TGTGCCAGCAGCCCAACTAGCGGGGGGGCTACCGGGGAGCTGTTTTTT
>TRBV5-1|TRBD2|17|once|TRBJ2-1
CASSRTSGTPMEDEQFF
TGCGCCAGCTCACGGACTAGCGGGACCCCTATGGAGGATGAGCAGTTCTTC
>TRBV5-6|NA|15|NA|TRBJ1-3
CASSQKQLRGNTIYF
TGTGCCAGCAGCCAGAAACAGTTACGAGGGAACACCATATATTTT
>TRBV5-1|TRBD2|14|NA|TRBJ2-3
CASSHSGDTDTQYF
TGCGCCAGCAGTCATAGCGGGGACACAGATACGCAGTATTTT
>TRBV19|TRBD2|14|NA|TRBJ2-1
CASSSGGGYNEQFF
TGTGCCAGTAGTTCCGGGGGGGGCTACAATGAGCAGTTCTTC
>TRBV5-1|TRBD2|19|NA|TRBJ2-1
CASSLFGSGGGGPYNEQFF
TGCGCCAGCAGCTTGTTTGGTTCGGGAGGGGGGGGGCCCTACAATGAGCAGTTCTTC
>TRBV15|NA|14|NA|TRBJ2-5
CATSRDPGVGTQYF
TGTGCCACCAGCAGAGATCCGGGGGTTGGGACCCAGTACTTC
>TRBV6-5|TRBD1|13|many|TRBJ1-1
CASSSGQGARTFF
TGTGCCAGCAGTTCGGGACAGGGGGCGCGAACTTTCTTT
>TRBV14|NA|14|NA|TRBJ2-5
CASSLSGGLGTQYF
TGTGCCAGCAGCCTTTCCGGGGGGCTGGGGACCCAGTACTTC
>TRBV27|TRBD2|17|NA|TRBJ2-1
CASMMERGAGFYNEQFF
TGTGCCAGCATGATGGAGCGGGGGGCAGGTTTCTACAATGAGCAGTTCTTC
>TRBV5-5|NA|16|NA|TRBJ2-5
CASTRSSRGTRETQYF
TGTGCCAGCACCAGATCCTCGCGGGGAACAAGGGAGACCCAGTACTTC
>TRBV4-2|NA|16|NA|TRBJ2-3
CASSHPSGSTRDTQYF
TGTGCCAGCAGCCATCCGTCGGGTAGTACCAGAGATACGCAGTATTTT
>TRBV7-2|NA|15|few|TRBJ2-2
CASSLEPTGRGELFF
TGTGCCAGCAGCTTGGAACCGACAGGACGTGGGGAGCTGTTTTTT
>TRBV5-4|NA|15|NA|TRBJ1-2
CASRVLGGSVRGYTF
TGTGCCAGCAGAGTGTTGGGGGGGTCGGTGAGGGGCTACACCTTC
>TRBV6-5|TRBD2|14|NA|TRBJ2-3
CASSRQGRGGTQYF
TGTGCCAGCAGTAGGCAAGGGCGGGGGGGGACGCAGTATTTT
>TRBV5-4|TRBD1|15|NA|TRBJ1-4
CASSLRQGVNEKLFF
TGTGCCAGCAGCCTTCGACAGGGCGTGAATGAAAAACTGTTTTTT
>TRBV5-1|TRBD1|16|once|TRBJ1-1
CASTLLTGGRGTEAFF
TGCGCCAGCACGCTCCTGACAGGGGGCCGGGGAACTGAAGCTTTCTTT
>TRBV5-4|NA|17|NA|TRBJ2-2
CASSHGGRLQNTGELFF
TGTGCCAGCAGTCATGGGGGCCGACTCCAGAACACCGGGGAGCTGTTTTTT
>TRBV5-1|TRBD1|13|NA|TRBJ1-1
CASRPGQGPEAFF
TGCGCCAGCAGGCCGGGACAGGGTCCTGAAGCTTTCTTT
>TRBV5-6|NA|17|NA|TRBJ1-1
CASTATGQTKLNTEAFF
TGTGCCAGCACAGCGACCGGACAGACTAAACTGAACACTGAAGCTTTCTTT
>TRBV5-1|NA|14|few|TRBJ2-1
CASSFSGQTNEQFF
TGCGCCAGCAGCTTCTCCGGACAGACAAATGAGCAGTTCTTC
>TRBV19|NA|15|NA|TRBJ1-5
CASNLGGGSNQPQHF
TGTGCCAGTAACCTGGGGGGGGGAAGCAATCAGCCCCAGCATTTT
>TRBV18|TRBD1|15|once|TRBJ2-7
CASSPGTGGAGEQYF
TGTGCCAGCTCACCCGGGACAGGGGGCGCGGGGGAGCAGTACTTC
>TRBV19|NA|14|few|TRBJ2-5
CASSYRKGQETQYF
TGTGCCAGTAGTTACAGGAAGGGTCAGGAGACCCAGTACTTC
>TRBV4-2|TRBD1|15|NA|TRBJ1-2
CASSQGQGFNYGYTF
TGTGCCAGCAGCCAGGGACAGGGTTTCAACTATGGCTACACCTTC
>TRBV25-1|NA|15|NA|TRBJ1-1
CASSEFGTGNTEAFF
TGTGCCAGCAGTGAATTCGGAACAGGGAACACTGAAGCTTTCTTT
>TRBV2|TRBD1|15|once|TRBJ2-7
CASSQTGTGVGEQYF
TGTGCCAGCAGTCAAACCGGGACAGGGGTGGGCGAGCAGTACTTC
>TRBV7-9|NA|16|few|TRBJ2-7
CASSLLGDTATYEQYF
TGTGCCAGCAGCTTACTTGGGGACACCGCAACCTACGAGCAGTACTTC
>TRBV5-4|NA|13|few|TRBJ2-3
CASSLQGADTQYF
TGTGCCAGCAGCTTGCAGGGCGCAGATACGCAGTATTTT
>TRBV18|NA|15|NA|TRBJ2-2
CASSPGPPNTGELFF
TGTGCCAGCTCACCAGGGCCTCCGAACACCGGGGAGCTGTTTTTT